A single sample is the source of the 9 T cell receptor beta chains below, sequenced in a study of T cell clonality in common variable immunodeficiency. Here immunoSEQ multiplex PCR was the method, and the copy in TCRdb shows in-frame clones only, minus some. The sample offers over 45,000 clones and no singletons, the top ten holding roughly 1.8%. Sequencing input: peripheral blood mononuclear cells. These receptor sequences come from a person between 18 and 75 years old in good health.

This clone was seen at least ten times. Read data end 3 residues before the CDR3 end; the end is taken from the germline J gene. The chain combines TRBV7-2 with TRBJ2-3, with a tentative D call TRBD2 (7 bases). The CDR3 extends over 15 amino acids. Germline assignment: CDR1 SGHTA and CDR2 FQGNSA. V lost 6 bases and J lost 6, with 19 bases in between. The sequenced part of the CDR3 DNA is TGTGCCAGCAGACCCCTTGTGGGGGGGCTTGATACG. Translated: CASRPLVGGLDT. Given in full, the CDR3 is CASRPLVGGLDTQYF.

In its sample, this clone was seen many times. The observed sequence ends 3 residues before the CDR3 terminus, with the missing tail filled in from the germline J gene. The chain joins TRBV20-1 to TRBJ2-3, with 13 bases identical to TRBD2. This CDR3 has 16 amino acids. Germline CDR1 DFQATT, CDR2 SNEGSKA (reference sequence). V shed 6 bases, J shed 0 bases, and the junction held 6 bases outside the gene matches. CDR3 region: CSARTSGRRSTDTQYF. CDR3 DNA (partial): TGCAGTGCAAGGACTAGCGGGAGACGTAGCACAGATACG.

This clone appeared many times. Read data end 3 residues before the CDR3 end; the end is taken from the germline J gene. J is TRBJ2-5 and V is TRBV14, with 7 bases aligning to TRBD1. Germline values: CDR1 SGHDN, CDR2 FVKESK. This CDR3 comprises 15 residues. The V and J ends lost 3 bases and 4 bases, in that order; junction bases with no gene match: 8. The covered CDR3 bases are TGTGCCAGCAGCCATCGGCAGGGGGTAGGAGAGACC. Translating gives CASSHRQGVGET. The CDR3 as a whole reads CASSHRQGVGETQYF. Using reference TRBV14 and TRBJ2-5 for the parts outside the CDR3, the full variable domain is EAGVTQFPSHSVIEKGQTVTLRCDPISGHDNLYWYRRVMGKEIKFLLHFVKESKQDESGMPNNRFLAERTGGTYSTLKVQPAELEDSGVYFCASSHRQGVGETQYFGPGTRLLVL.

This clone was detected a few times. The read comes to an end 3 residues before the CDR3 does, leaving the germline J gene to fill in the end. The rearrangement uses TRBV19 and TRBJ1-4; D gene ambiguous. Germline CDR1 and CDR2: LNHDA and SQIVND (reference sequence). The CDR3 sequence is 14 residues long. V was clipped by 7 bases and J by 5 bases, with 14 bases between them. The CDR3 loop is CASKAGSVNEKLFF. The part of the CDR3 DNA that was read is TGTGCCAGTAAGGCGGGCAGTGTAAATGAAAAA. Full variable domain (missing parts from reference TRBV19 and TRBJ1-4): DGGITQSPKYLFRKEGQNVTLSCEQNLNHDAMYWYRQDPGQGLRLIYYSQIVNDFQKGDIAEGYSVSREKKESFPLTVTSAQKNPTAFYLCASKAGSVNEKLFFGSGTQLSVL.

In its sample, this clone was seen many times. The read terminates 3 residues before the CDR3 end, so the remaining end is supplied by the germline J gene. The chain joins TRBV19 to TRBJ2-1; 13 positions match TRBD2. The CDR3 contains 18 residues. Germline CDR1 and CDR2: LNHDA and SQIVND (reference sequence). The V segment lost 2 bases and the J segment 3 bases; nucleotides outside the gene matches: 7. CDR3 region: CASSIKGLAGDDYNEQFF. The sequenced CDR3 bases are TGTGCCAGTAGTATAAAAGGACTAGCGGGAGACGACTACAATGAG. The variable domain in full, completed from reference TRBV19 and TRBJ2-1, reads DGGITQSPKYLFRKEGQNVTLSCEQNLNHDAMYWYRQDPGQGLRLIYYSQIVNDFQKGDIAEGYSVSREKKESFPLTVTSAQKNPTAFYLCASSIKGLAGDDYNEQFFGPGTRLTVL.

This clone was seen ten or more times. The missing CDR3 end, 3 residues past where the read stops, is filled in from the germline J gene. The genes are TRBV29-1 and TRBJ1-5; maybe TRBD1 (6 bases). V was clipped by 3 bases and J by 2 bases, with 8 bases between them. Germline assignment: CDR1 SQVTM and CDR2 ANQGSEA. CDR3 length: 13 amino acids. Incomplete CDR3 DNA: TGCAGCGTTGATGCAGGGGGCAATCAGCCC. This gives the protein CSVDAGGNQP. In full, the CDR3 is CSVDAGGNQPQHF. The full variable domain, completed using reference TRBV29-1 and TRBJ1-5, is SAVISQKPSRDICQRGTSLTIQCQVDSQVTMMFWYRQQPGQSLTLIATANQGSEATYESGFVIDKFPISRPNLTFSTLTVSNMSPEDSSIYLCSVDAGGNQPQHFGDGTRLSIL.

This clone was counted ten times or more. The read ends 3 residues before the CDR3 terminus; that terminus is restored from the germline J gene. The J gene is TRBJ2-1, the V gene TRBV20-1; TRBD2 matches at 13 bases. The CDR3 contains 18 residues. Germline V gives CDR1 DFQATT, CDR2 SNEGSKA (reference sequence). J gave up 9 bases and V 0 bases, and 14 bases lay outside the gene matches. Incomplete CDR3 DNA: TGCAGTGCTAGAGATTTAAAGGTTCCAGGACTAGCGGGAGCTGAG. This gives the protein CSARDLKVPGLAGAE. The whole CDR3 is CSARDLKVPGLAGAEQFF.

Many counts were recorded for this clone. This CDR3 is CASSDLAGGTDTQYF. CDR3 DNA (partial): TGTGCCAGCAGTGATCTAGCGGGGGGCACAGATACG. The chain uses TRBV6-1 and TRBJ2-3, with TRBD2 matching over 10 bases. The read falls 3 residues short of the CDR3 end, and the missing part is taken from the germline J gene. CDR1 is MNHNS and CDR2 is SASEGT in the germline V gene. Unmatched junction bases numbered 1, after V lost 3 bases and J lost 1 base. The CDR3 contains 15 residues.

Note on this clone: The CDR3 end falls 3 residues outside the read, so it is completed with the germline J gene. The gene calls are TRBV2 and TRBJ2-7; 7 bases are a match to TRBD2. The ends lost 10 bases at V and 0 bases at J; junction bases unmatched: 9. Looked up from germline, CDR1 is SNHLY and CDR2 is FYNNEI. CDR3 length: 14 amino acids. The CDR3 sequence: CATLIGGSSYEQYF. CDR3 bases read: TGTGCCACTCTAATAGGCGGGAGCTCCTACGAG.